The T cell receptor beta chain under discussion was sequenced for a study of blood T cell repertoires in COVID-19 (TCRdb year 2020). Concerning the study at large: The collaborator samples originated in the United States, Italy and Spain and spanned the acute and convalescent phases of COVID-19. The prospective study material was composed of cDNA or gDNA derived from T cells, B-cell-depleted T cells, or PBMCs. The dataset comprised deeply sampled blood TCRbeta repertoires from subjects exposed to, actively infected with, or recovered from COVID-19. A freely available public database, intended as a resource for researchers studying the immune response to SARS-CoV-2, is where the repertoires were released. Samples came from the ongoing ImmuneRACE study (first 160 participants) plus 1,254 subjects from 6 global collaborators. Nearly every sample came with metadata listing a de-identified subject ID, COVID-19 status, age in years and sex. Where available, HLA class I and class II types were taken from metadata supplied by the sample provider and were not determined by assay-based typing. The study at large found these results: How much clinical and demographic metadata was included differed by source and by participant, and the metadata was provided uncurated.

The immunoSEQ Assay, a bias-controlled multiplex PCR, was used to amplify TCRbeta CDR3 regions from genomic DNA. Per the source publication's procedure: The number of nucleated cells in each sample was estimated by amplification of reference gene primers within the assay. To quantify the absolute abundance of each unique TCRbeta CDR3 rearrangement, sequence reads were collapsed and filtered. For each sample, productive Simpson clonality was calculated by taking the square root of Simpson's diversity index across productive rearrangements. TCRdb stores this immuneACCESS table with in-frame sequences only. Part of the clones is absent; in the studies checked, under half of the shortfall reflects unresolved V genes, and no reason is known for the rest. D and trimming come from the DNA, and the V and J calls and clone size come from that table. This sample lists around 160,000 clones; approximately 86% were detected once. Around 3.1% of the sample comes from the top ten.

Each collaborating institution followed its own protocols to collect whole blood in K2EDTA tubes. For TCRbeta analysis, collaborators shipped samples in one of three forms: frozen whole blood, isolated PBMCs, or DNA extracted from either of those sample types. Taken from cysteine to phenylalanine, the CDR3 has 16 residues. Here the CDR3 DNA is all that survives: 48 bases in frame from base 1. V was cut back by 1 base and J by 1 base, leaving a gap of 14 bases between them. CDR1 and CDR2 are drawn from the germline V gene: SGHRS, YFSETQ. A note on this clone: Its binding antigen is unknown. Base quality data are lacking; no much larger clone is found one base away.

This chain joins TRBV5-1 to TRBJ1-1; a tentative D match to TRBD1 spans 5 bases. The specimen sequenced was peripheral blood. This receptor was obtained from a woman in her 40s with active or convalescent COVID-19. The CDR3 is CASSLHSRRGNTEAFF. The nucleotides are TGCGCCAGCAGCTTGCATAGTCGAAGGGGGAACACTGAAGCTTTCTTT.